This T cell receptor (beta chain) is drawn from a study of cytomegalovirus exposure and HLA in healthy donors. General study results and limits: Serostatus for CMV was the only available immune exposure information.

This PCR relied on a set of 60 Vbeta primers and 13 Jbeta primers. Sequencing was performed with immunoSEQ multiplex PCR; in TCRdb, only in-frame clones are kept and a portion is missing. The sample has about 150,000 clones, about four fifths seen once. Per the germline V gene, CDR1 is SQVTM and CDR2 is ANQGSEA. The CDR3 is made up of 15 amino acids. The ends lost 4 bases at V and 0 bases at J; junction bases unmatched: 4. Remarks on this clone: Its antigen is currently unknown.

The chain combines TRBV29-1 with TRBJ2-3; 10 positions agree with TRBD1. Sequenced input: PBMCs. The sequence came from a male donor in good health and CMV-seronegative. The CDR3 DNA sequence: TGCAGCGTTGCCGACAGGGGGCGGAGCACAGATACGCAGTATTTT. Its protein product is CSVADRGRSTDTQYF.